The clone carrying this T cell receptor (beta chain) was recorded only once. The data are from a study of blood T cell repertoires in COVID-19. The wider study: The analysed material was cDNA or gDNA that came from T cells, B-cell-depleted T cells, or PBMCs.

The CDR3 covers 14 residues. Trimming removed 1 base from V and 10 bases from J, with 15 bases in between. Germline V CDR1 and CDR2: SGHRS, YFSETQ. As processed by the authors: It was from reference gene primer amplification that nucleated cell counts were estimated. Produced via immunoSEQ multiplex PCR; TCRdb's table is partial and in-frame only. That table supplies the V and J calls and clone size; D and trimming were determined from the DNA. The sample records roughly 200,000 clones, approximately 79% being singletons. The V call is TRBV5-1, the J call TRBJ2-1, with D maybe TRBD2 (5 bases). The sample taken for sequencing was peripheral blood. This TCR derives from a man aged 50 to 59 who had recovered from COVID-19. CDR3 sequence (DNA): TGCGCCAGCAGCTTGTTGGATCCCGGCGGGGAGCAGTTCTTC. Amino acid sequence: CASSLLDPGGEQFF.